The 14 T cell receptor beta chains reported below all come from one sample, sequenced in a study of cytomegalovirus exposure and HLA in healthy donors (dated by TCRdb to 2015 to 2018). Libraries were made using the immunoSEQ multiplex PCR assay. A mixture of 60 forward primers for TCR Vbeta segments and 13 reverse primers for TCR Jbeta segments was used in the multiplex PCR. TCRdb mirrors the immuneACCESS table, restricted to in-frame sequences. Some clones are absent from its copies; in checked studies, under half trace to an unresolved V gene, and the reason for the others is unknown. The sample table records over 70,000 clones; roughly 67% of these occur just once. Of the sample, 6% to 9.5% is held by the ten largest clones. The sample taken for sequencing was PBMCs. All receptors come from a man aged 35 to 55 in good health and CMV-seropositive.

J is TRBJ2-7 and V is TRBV5-4, with a possible D match to TRBD2 (6 bases). The length of the CDR3 is 16 residues. Germline V CDR1 and CDR2: SGHNT, YYREEE (reference sequence). V was cut by 3 bases and J by 2 bases, with 18 bases left in between. CDR3 residues: CASSSSLWGETYEQYF. The CDR3 coding sequence is TGTGCCAGCAGCTCTTCTCTTTGGGGGGAGACCTACGAGCAGTACTTC.

This clone showed up just a few times. The J gene is TRBJ1-4, the V gene TRBV6-1; D remains ambiguous. CDR3 length equals 14 residues. Looked up from germline, CDR1 is MNHNS and CDR2 is SASEGT. V gave up 0 bases and J gave up 7 bases, with 9 bases separating them. The CDR3 sequence is CASSEARVGEKLFF. The CDR3 DNA reads TGTGCCAGCAGTGAAGCCCGGGTCGGTGAAAAACTGTTTTTT.

This clone has just one count. The chain is built from TRBV5-4 and TRBJ2-7; D not resolved. The V end was cut by 3 bases, the J end by 3 bases, with 13 bases between. The CDR3 covers 14 residues. CDR1 and CDR2 from the germline V gene are SGHNT and YYREEE (reference sequence). The DNA for the CDR3 is TGTGCCAGCAGCTCCCAAGGAGATTTCTACGAGCAGTACTTC. Encoded protein: CASSSQGDFYEQYF.

The chain is built from TRBV27 and TRBJ1-1; TRBD1 might be the D (5 bases). Trimming removed 8 bases at V and 1 base at J, with 8 bases between. Germline CDR1 is MNHEY and CDR2 is SMNVEV (reference sequence). This CDR3 region has 12 residues. CDR3 sequence: CASGTGNTEAFF. DNA for the CDR3: TGTGCCAGCGGTACAGGGAACACTGAAGCTTTCTTT.

The chain is built from TRBV30 and TRBJ2-7; TRBD1 is a possible D gene (5 bases). V was trimmed by 8 bases and J by 0 bases, leaving 11 bases between them. Germline CDR1 reads GTSNPN; CDR2 reads SVGIG (reference sequence). The CDR3 contains 12 residues. The CDR3 spells CASKDSSYEQYF. CDR3 nucleotide sequence: TGTGCCAGCAAAGACAGCTCCTACGAGCAGTACTTC.

V and J are TRBV11-2 and TRBJ2-1; TRBD2 matches 8 bases. The CDR3 runs to 18 residues. V shed 2 bases and J 0 bases; nucleotides not matched to a gene: 9. Germline lookup yields CDR1 SGHAT and CDR2 FQNNGV. The CDR3 nucleotides are TGTGCCAGCAGCTTAAGGGCCCTTCGGGGGGGCTCCTACAATGAGCAGTTCTTC. It is translated as CASSLRALRGGSYNEQFF.

This chain joins TRBV6-5 and TRBJ2-7, with TRBD1 matching 7 bases. The CDR3 length is 14 residues. From germline, CDR1 is MNHEY and CDR2 SVGAGI. Trimming took 10 bases from V and 0 from J; bases not matched to a gene: 9. The CDR3, as DNA: TGTGCCACGGCCCCAAGGGACAGCTCCTACGAGCAGTACTTC. It encodes CATAPRDSSYEQYF.

The chain carries TRBV2 and TRBJ2-5, with TRBD2 identical over 16 bases. The CDR3 runs to 18 residues. CDR1 SNHLY and CDR2 FYNNEI come from the germline V gene. V was clipped by 7 bases and J by 5 bases; unmatched bases: 13. CDR3 amino acids: CASTPLGTSGRAGETQYF. The CDR3 nucleotides are TGTGCCAGCACGCCGCTCGGGACTAGCGGGAGGGCCGGGGAGACCCAGTACTTC. Together with reference TRBV2 and TRBJ2-5, the CDR3 gives the full variable domain: EPEVTQTPSHQVTQMGQEVILRCVPISNHLYFYWYRQILGQKVEFLVSFYNNEISEKSEIFDDQFSVERPDGSNFTLKIRSTKLEDSAMYFCASTPLGTSGRAGETQYFGPGTRLLVL.

This sequence joins TRBV29-1 and TRBJ1-1; TRBD1 agrees at 9 bases. This CDR3 region has 14 residues. Germline CDR1 reads SQVTM; CDR2 reads ANQGSEA. Trimming at V came to 6 bases and at J to 6 bases, leaving 11 bases not matched to a gene. The CDR3 DNA sequence: TGCAGCGTCGCGGACAGGGGTCGGTCTCCTGAAGCTTTCTTT. Amino acids: CSVADRGRSPEAFF.

The rearrangement uses TRBV5-8 and TRBJ1-4, with TRBD1 matching over 9 bases. The germline gives CDR1 SGHTS, CDR2 YDEGEE. J was trimmed by 5 bases and V by 3 bases; bases with no gene match: 8. The CDR3 spans 16 residues. CDR3 sequence: CASSSGTGKPNEKLFF. CDR3 DNA: TGTGCCAGCAGCTCCGGGACAGGGAAGCCCAATGAAAAACTGTTTTTT. The complete variable domain, with remaining parts taken from reference TRBV5-8 and TRBJ1-4, reads EAGVTQSPTHLIKTRGQQATLRCSPISGHTSVYWYQQALGLGLQFLLWYDEGEERNRGNFPPRFSGRQFPNYSSELNVNALELEDSALYLCASSSGTGKPNEKLFFGSGTQLSVL.

For the CDR3, the DNA is TGTGCCAGCAGCATCATAAACGAGGGGGGGCAAGAGACCCAGTACTTC. Its translation is CASSIINEGGQETQYF. J is TRBJ2-5 and V is TRBV7-3, with a weak D call TRBD2 (7 bases). Per the germline V gene, CDR1 is SGHTA and CDR2 is FQGTGA. Between the trimmed V and J ends, which lost 5 bases and 2 bases, there was a span of 18 bases. This CDR3 comprises 16 residues.

This clone was detected only once. The genes are TRBV6-5 and TRBJ2-7, with TRBD2 matching over 12 bases. V shed 4 bases, J shed 4 bases, and the junction held 5 bases outside the gene matches. The germline V gene encodes CDR1 MNHEY and CDR2 SVGAGI. CDR3 length: 15 residues. CDR3 protein: CASSSATSGSYEQYF. The CDR3 DNA reads TGTGCCAGCAGTTCCGCGACTAGCGGGAGTTACGAGCAGTACTTC.

The V gene is TRBV6-6, the J gene TRBJ2-7, with D possibly being TRBD2 (5 bases). With 2 bases removed from V and 5 bases from J, the gap between germline ends came to 10 bases. CDR3 size: 13 residues. Germline V CDR1 and CDR2: MNHNY, SVGAGI (reference sequence). CDR3 sequence: CASSYEGVDEQYF. The CDR3 DNA follows: TGTGCCAGCAGTTACGAGGGAGTAGACGAGCAGTACTTC.

This chain joins TRBV19 and TRBJ2-1; D is perhaps TRBD2 (6 bases). Trimming removed 6 bases at V and 5 bases at J, with 11 bases between. Germline V gene lookup returns CDR1 LNHDA and CDR2 SQIVND (reference sequence). CDR3 length: 13 residues. CDR3 coding DNA: TGTGCCAGTAGACTAGCAGGACACAATGAGCAGTTCTTC. It encodes CASRLAGHNEQFF.